This T cell receptor (beta chain) originates from a study of blood T cells in healthy people across ages. Whole-study results and caveats: Higher diversity, along with more naive CD4+ cells, distinguished long-lived donors from aged donors.

Total RNA amounts of at least 6 micrograms were extracted per sample. V dropped 3 bases and J dropped 0 bases, with 6 bases sitting between them. The germline V gene has CDR1 LGHDT and CDR2 YNNKEL (reference sequence). CDR3 size: 14 residues. Through a sample-barcoded 5' primer and a J-beta primer mix, a second PCR was run for about 7 to 12 cycles. TCRdb recomputed calls from the 5' RACE reads with MiXCR, one row per CDR3 protein. This table has fewer than 1,200,000 distinct CDR3 sequences, roughly a quarter appearing once. This clonotype was observed at least ten times. Its target is unknown. This sample also appeared in a second study, on T cells of mothers and their children. Per that paper: Three healthy Caucasian mothers, along with their six children, were the donors. Related pairs of mothers and children showed slightly higher, non-significant overlap versus unrelated pairs.

This TCR was sampled from a girl aged 2 to 10 in good health. The sequenced material came from blood. The chain links TRBV3-1 to TRBJ1-3, with D uncertain. CDR3 bases: TGTGCCAGCAGCCAGTACATCTCTGGAAACACCATATATTTT. Its translation: CASSQYISGNTIYF.